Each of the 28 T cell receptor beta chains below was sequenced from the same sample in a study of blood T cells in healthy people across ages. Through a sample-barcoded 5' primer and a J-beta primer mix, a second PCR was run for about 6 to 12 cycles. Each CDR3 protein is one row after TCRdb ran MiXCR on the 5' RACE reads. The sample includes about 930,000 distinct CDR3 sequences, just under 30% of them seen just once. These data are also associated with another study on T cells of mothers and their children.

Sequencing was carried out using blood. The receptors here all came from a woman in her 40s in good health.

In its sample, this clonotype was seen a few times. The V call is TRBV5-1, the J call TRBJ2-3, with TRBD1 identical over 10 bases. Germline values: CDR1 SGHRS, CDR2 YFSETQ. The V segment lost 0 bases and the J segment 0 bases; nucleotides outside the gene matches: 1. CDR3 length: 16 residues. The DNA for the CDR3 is TGCGCCAGCAGCTTGGGGGACAGGGGAAGCACAGATACGCAGTATTTT. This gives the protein CASSLGDRGSTDTQYF.

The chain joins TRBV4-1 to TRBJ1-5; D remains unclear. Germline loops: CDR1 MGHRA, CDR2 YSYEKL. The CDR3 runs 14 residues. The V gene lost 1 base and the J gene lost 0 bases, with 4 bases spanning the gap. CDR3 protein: CASSQGNSNQPQHF. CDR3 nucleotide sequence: TGCGCCAGCAGCCAAGGCAATAGCAATCAGCCCCAGCATTTT.

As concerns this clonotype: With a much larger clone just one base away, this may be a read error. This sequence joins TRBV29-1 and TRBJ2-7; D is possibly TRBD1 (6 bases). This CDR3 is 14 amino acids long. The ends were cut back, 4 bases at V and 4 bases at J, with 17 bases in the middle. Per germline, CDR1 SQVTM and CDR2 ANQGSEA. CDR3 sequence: CSVGTTGRTYEQYF. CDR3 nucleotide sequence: TGCAGCGTTGGAACTACAGGGAGAACGTACGAGCAGTACTTC.

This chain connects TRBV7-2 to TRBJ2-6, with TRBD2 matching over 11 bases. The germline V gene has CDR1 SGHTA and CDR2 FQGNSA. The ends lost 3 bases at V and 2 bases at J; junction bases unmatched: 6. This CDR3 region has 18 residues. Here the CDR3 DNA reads TGTGCCAGCAGCTTGATAGCGGGAGGGCCTACTGGGGCCAACGTCCTGACTTTC. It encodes CASSLIAGGPTGANVLTF.

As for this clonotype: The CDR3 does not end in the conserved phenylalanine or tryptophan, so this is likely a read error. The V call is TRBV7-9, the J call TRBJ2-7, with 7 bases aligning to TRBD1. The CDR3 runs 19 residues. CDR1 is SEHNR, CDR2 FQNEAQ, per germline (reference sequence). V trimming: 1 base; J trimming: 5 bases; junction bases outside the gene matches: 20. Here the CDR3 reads CASSLGGAERGQFTHEQYL. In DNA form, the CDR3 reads TGTGCCAGCAGCTTAGGTGGTGCTGAACGGGGACAGTTTACCCACGAGCAGTACTTA.

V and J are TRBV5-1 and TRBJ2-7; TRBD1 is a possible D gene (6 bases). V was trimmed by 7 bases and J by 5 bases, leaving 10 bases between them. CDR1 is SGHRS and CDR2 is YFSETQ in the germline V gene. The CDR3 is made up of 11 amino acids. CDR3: CASGGGHEQYF. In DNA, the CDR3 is TGCGCCAGCGGGGGCGGACACGAGCAGTACTTC.

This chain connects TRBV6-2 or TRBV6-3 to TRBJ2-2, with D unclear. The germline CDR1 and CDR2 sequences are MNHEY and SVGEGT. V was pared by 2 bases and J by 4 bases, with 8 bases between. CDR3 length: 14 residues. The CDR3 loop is CASSYGSRTGELFF. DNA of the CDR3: TGTGCCAGCAGTTACGGTTCGCGCACCGGGGAGCTGTTTTTT.

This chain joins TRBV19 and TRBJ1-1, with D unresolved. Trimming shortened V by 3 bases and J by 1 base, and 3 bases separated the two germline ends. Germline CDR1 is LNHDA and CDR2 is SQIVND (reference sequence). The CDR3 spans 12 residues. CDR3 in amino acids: CASSMGNTEAFF. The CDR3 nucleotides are TGTGCCAGTAGTATGGGGAACACTGAAGCTTTCTTT. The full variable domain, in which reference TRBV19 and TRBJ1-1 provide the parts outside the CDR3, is DGGITQSPKYLFRKEGQNVTLSCEQNLNHDAMYWYRQDPGQGLRLIYYSQIVNDFQKGDIAEGYSVSREKKESFPLTVTSAQKNPTAFYLCASSMGNTEAFFGQGTRLTVV.

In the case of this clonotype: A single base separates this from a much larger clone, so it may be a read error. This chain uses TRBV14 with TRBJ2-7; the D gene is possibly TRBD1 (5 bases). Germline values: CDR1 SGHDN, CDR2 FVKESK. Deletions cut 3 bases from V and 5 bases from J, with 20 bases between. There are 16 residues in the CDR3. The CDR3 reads CASSHGAGWLLDEQYF. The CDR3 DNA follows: TGTGCCAGCAGCCATGGGGCAGGGTGGCTTCTCGACGAGCAGTACTTC.

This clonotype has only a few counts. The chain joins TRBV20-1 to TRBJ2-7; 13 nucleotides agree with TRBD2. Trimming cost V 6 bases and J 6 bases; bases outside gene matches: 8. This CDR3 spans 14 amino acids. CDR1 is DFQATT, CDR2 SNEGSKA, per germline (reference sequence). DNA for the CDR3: TGCAGTGCGACCGGGACTAGCGGGGTGGGCGAGCAGTACTTC. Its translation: CSATGTSGVGEQYF.

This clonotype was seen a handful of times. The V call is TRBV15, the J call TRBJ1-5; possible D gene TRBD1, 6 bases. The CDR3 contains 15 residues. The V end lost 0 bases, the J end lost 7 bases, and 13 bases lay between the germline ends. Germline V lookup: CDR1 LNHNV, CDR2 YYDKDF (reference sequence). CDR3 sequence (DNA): TGTGCCACCAGCAGAGATCCTGGGGGCGAGCAGCCCCAGCATTTT. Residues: CATSRDPGGEQPQHF.

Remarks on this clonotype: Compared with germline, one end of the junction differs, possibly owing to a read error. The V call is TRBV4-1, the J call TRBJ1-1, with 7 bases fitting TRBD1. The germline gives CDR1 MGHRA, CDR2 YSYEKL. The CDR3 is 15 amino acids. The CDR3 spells CASSQLGQLNSEAFF. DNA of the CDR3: TGCGCCAGCAGCCAATTGGGACAGTTGAACTCTGAAGCTTTCTTT.

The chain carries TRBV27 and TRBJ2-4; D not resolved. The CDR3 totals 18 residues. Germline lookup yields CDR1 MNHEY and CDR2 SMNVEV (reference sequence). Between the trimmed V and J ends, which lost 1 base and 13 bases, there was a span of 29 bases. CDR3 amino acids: CASSLLAFPTELYNEQYF. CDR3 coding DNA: TGTGCCAGCAGTTTATTAGCCTTTCCTACAGAGCTATACAATGAGCAGTACTTC.

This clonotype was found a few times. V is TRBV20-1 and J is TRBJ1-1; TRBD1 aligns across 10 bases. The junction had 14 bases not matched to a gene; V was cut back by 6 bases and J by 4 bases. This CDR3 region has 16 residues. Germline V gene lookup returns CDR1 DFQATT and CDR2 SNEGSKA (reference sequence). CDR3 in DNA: TGCAGTGCCACGGAAGGGACAGGGGTTTGGGGCACTGAAGCTTTCTTT. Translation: CSATEGTGVWGTEAFF.

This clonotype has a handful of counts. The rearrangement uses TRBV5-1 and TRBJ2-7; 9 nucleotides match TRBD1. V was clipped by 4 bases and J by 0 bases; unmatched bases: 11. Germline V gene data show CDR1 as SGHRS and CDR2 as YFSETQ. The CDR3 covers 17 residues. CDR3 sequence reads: CASSAAGTGSSSYEQYF. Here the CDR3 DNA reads TGCGCCAGCAGCGCTGCCGGGACAGGGTCTAGCTCCTACGAGCAGTACTTC.

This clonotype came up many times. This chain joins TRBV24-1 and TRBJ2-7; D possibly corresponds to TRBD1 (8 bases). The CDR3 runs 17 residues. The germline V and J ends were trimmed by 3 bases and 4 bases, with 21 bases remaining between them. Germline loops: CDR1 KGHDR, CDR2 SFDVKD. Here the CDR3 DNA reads TGTGCCACCAGTGATGACCCGACAGGGGAGGGAACTTACGAGCAGTACTTC. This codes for CATSDDPTGEGTYEQYF.

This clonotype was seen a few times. The CDR3 reads CATSRGQELYEQYF. CDR3 in DNA: TGTGCCACCAGCAGAGGACAGGAGCTCTACGAGCAGTACTTC. The V call is TRBV15, the J call TRBJ2-7; D is possibly TRBD1 (6 bases). V lost 1 base and J lost 3, with 10 bases in between. From germline, CDR1 is LNHNV and CDR2 YYDKDF (reference sequence). This CDR3 has 14 residues.

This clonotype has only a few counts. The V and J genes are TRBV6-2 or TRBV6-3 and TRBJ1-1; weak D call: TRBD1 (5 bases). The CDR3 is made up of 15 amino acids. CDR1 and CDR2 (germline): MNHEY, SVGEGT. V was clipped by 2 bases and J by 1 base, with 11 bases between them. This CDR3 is CASSYGWGANTEAFF. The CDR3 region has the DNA TGTGCCAGCAGTTACGGGTGGGGCGCGAACACTGAAGCTTTCTTT.

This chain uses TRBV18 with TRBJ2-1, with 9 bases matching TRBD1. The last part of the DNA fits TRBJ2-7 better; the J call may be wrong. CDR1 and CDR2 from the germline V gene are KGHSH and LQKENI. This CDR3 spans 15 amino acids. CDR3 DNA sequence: TGTGCCAGCTCACTAGGACAGGGGCCCTACAATGAGCAGTACTTC. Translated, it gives CASSLGQGPYNEQYF.

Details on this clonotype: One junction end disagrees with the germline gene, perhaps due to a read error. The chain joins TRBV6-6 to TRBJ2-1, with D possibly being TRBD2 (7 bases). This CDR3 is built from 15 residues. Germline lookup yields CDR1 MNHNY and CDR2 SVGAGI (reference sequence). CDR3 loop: CASSYGGASYNERFF. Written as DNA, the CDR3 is TGTGCCAGCAGTTACGGGGGGGCCTCCTACAATGAGCGGTTCTTC.

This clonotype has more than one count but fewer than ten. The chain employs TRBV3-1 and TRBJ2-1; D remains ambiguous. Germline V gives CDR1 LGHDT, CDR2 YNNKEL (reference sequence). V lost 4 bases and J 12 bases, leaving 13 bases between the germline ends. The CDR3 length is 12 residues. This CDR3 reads CASSLPPGPQFF. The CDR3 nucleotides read TGTGCCAGCAGCCTCCCCCCCGGGCCGCAGTTCTTC.

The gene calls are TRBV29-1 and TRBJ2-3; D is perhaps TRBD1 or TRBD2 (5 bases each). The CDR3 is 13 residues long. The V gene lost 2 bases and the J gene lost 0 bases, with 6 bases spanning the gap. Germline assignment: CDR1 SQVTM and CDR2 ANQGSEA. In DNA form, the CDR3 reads TGCAGCGTTGAAAGGGACAGCACAGATACGCAGTATTTT. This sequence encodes CSVERDSTDTQYF.

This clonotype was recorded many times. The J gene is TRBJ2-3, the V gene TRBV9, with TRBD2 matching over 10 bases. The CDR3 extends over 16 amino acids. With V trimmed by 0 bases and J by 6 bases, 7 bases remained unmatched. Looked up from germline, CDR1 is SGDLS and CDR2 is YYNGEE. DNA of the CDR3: TGTGCCAGCAGCGTAGAGGCTAGCGGGGGCTGGGATACGCAGTATTTT. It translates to CASSVEASGGWDTQYF. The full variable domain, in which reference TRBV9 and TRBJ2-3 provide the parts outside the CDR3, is DSGVTQTPKHLITATGQRVTLRCSPRSGDLSVYWYQQSLDQGLQFLIQYYNGEERAKGNILERFSAQQFPDLHSELNLSSLELGDSALYFCASSVEASGGWDTQYFGPGTRLTVL.

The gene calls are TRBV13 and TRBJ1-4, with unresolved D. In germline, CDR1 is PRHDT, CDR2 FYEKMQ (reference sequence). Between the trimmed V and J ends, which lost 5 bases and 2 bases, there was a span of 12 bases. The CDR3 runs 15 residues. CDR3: CASSARRATNEKLFF. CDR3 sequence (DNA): TGTGCCAGCAGCGCCCGCCGTGCGACTAATGAAAAACTGTTTTTT. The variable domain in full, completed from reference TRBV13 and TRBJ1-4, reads AAGVIQSPRHLIKEKRETATLKCYPIPRHDTVYWYQQGPGQDPQFLISFYEKMQSDKGSIPDRFSAQQFSDYHSELNMSSLELGDSALYFCASSARRATNEKLFFGSGTQLSVL.

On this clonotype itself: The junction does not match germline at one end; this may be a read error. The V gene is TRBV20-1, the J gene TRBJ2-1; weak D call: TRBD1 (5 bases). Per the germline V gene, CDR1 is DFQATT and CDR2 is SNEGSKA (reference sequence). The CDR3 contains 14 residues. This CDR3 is CSDRIQGTYNEQFF. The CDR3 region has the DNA TGCAGTGATAGAATCCAGGGTACCTACAATGAGCAGTTCTTC.

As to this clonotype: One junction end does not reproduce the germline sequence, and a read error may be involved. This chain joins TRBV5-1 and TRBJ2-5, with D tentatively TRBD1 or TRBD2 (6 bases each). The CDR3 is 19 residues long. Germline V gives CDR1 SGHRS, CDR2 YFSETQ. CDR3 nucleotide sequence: TGCGCCAGCAGGGGGGCCCAGCTCGACAGCCAAAAGGAGGGAGAGACCAAGTACTTC. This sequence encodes CASRGAQLDSQKEGETKYF.

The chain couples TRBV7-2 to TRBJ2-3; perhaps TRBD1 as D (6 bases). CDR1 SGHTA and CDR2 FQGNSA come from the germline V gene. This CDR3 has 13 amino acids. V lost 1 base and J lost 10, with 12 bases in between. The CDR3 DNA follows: TGTGCCAGCAGCTTAGAAGGGGGAGCCGCGCAGTATTTT. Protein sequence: CASSLEGGAAQYF.

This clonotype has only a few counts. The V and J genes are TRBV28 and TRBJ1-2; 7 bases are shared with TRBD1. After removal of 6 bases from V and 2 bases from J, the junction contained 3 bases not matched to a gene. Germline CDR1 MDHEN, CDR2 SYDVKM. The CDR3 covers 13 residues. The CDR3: CASSGRGNYGYTF. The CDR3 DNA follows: TGTGCCAGCAGCGGCAGGGGGAACTATGGCTACACCTTC.